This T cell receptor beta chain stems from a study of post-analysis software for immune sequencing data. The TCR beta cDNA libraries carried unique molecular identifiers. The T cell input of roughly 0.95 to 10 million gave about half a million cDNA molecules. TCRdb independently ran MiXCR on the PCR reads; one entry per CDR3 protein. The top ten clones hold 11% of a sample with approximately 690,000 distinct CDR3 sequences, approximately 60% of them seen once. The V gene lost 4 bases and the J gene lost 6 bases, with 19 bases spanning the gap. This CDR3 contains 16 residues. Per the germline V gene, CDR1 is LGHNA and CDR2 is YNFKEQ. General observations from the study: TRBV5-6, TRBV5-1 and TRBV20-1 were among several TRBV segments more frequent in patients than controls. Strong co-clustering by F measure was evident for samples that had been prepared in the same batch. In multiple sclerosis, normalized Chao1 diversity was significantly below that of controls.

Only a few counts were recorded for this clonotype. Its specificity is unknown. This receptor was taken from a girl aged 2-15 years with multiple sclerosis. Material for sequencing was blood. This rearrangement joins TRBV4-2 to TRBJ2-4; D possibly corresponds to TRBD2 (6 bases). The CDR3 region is CASSPGRQSEGNIQYF. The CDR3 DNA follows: TGTGCCAGCAGCCCGGGACGCCAATCGGAGGGAAACATTCAGTACTTC.